What follows are 8 T cell receptor beta chains derived from one specimen sequenced in a study of shared clonotypes between healthy human individuals. Only in-frame clones appear in the TCRdb table, and some are missing; sequencing was by immunoSEQ multiplex PCR. The data contain hundreds of thousands of clones, roughly four fifths of them seen just once; the ten biggest clones take up around 12%. The sequenced sample consisted of PBMCs. The receptor source for this set is a woman in her thirties or forties in good health. Some clones in this sample may be carry-over from other donors' samples.

The genes are TRBV19 and TRBJ2-2; weak D call: TRBD1 (5 bases). The germline gives CDR1 LNHDA, CDR2 SQIVND (reference sequence). The CDR3 consists of 16 residues. Trimming stripped 4 bases from V and 0 bases from J, with 12 bases between. For the CDR3, the DNA is TGTGCCAGTAGTAGTCGGACACTAACGAACACCGGGGAGCTGTTTTTT. Translating gives CASSSRTLTNTGELFF.

This clone was seen a handful of times. The chain joins TRBV14 to TRBJ1-2, with a weak D call TRBD1 (6 bases). V was cut by 1 base and J by 2 bases, with 11 bases left in between. CDR1 and CDR2 (germline): SGHDN, FVKESK. The CDR3 covers 15 residues. CDR3 bases: TGTGCCAGCAGCCAAGTTCAGGGGTGGAACTATGGCTACACCTTC. It is translated as CASSQVQGWNYGYTF.

This clone is a singleton in its sample. V gene TRBV30 combines with J gene TRBJ2-7, with D possibly matching TRBD2 (5 bases). Per germline, CDR1 GTSNPN and CDR2 SVGIG (reference sequence). Trimming removed 0 bases at V and 7 bases at J, with 13 bases between. CDR3 size: 13 residues. The CDR3 sequence is CAWSVNRLREQYF. The CDR3 DNA is TGTGCCTGGAGTGTAAACCGACTACGGGAGCAGTACTTC. Full variable domain (rest looked up from reference TRBV30 and TRBJ2-7): SQTIHQWPATLVQPVGSPLSLECTVEGTSNPNLYWYRQAAGRGLQLLFYSVGIGQISSEVPQNLSASRPQDRQFILSSKKLLLSDSGFYLCAWSVNRLREQYFGPGTRLTVT.

V is TRBV28 and J is TRBJ1-3; TRBD1 might be the D (6 bases). V lost 3 bases and J lost 9, with 27 bases in between. The length of the CDR3 is 18 residues. CDR1 is MDHEN, CDR2 SYDVKM, per germline. CDR3 bases: TGTGCCAGCAGTTTGCGGGGAGTGTGGCAGGGGCCCCCAGGCACCATATATTTT. Residues: CASSLRGVWQGPPGTIYF.

This clone was found once. This chain connects TRBV5-6 to TRBJ1-2; unclear D gene. The CDR3 consists of 13 residues. The germline gives CDR1 SGHDT, CDR2 YYEEEE. The V end lost 0 bases, the J end lost 7 bases, and 10 bases lay between the germline ends. CDR3 bases: TGTGCCAGCAGCTTGGGAGCGAACGCTGGCTACACCTTC. It is translated as CASSLGANAGYTF.

The J gene is TRBJ2-6, the V gene TRBV21-1. TRBV21-1 is termed a pseudogene. The CDR3 loop spans 12 amino acids. CDR3 coding DNA: TGTGCCAGGCTCTCTGGGGCCAACGTCCTGACTTTC. Its protein product is CARLSGANVLTF.

This clone appeared many times. This chain joins TRBV6-5 and TRBJ2-2, with 7 bases aligning to TRBD1. Germline assignment: CDR1 MNHEY and CDR2 SVGAGI. This CDR3 is 15 amino acids long. With V trimmed by 0 bases and J by 6 bases, 4 bases remained unmatched. The CDR3 here is CASSYSGTVAGELFF. The DNA for the CDR3 is TGTGCCAGCAGTTACTCCGGGACAGTGGCCGGGGAGCTGTTTTTT.

CDR3 protein: CASSQAFTEALPYEQYF. As DNA, the CDR3 is TGTGCCAGCAGCCAAGCTTTTACGGAGGCTCTTCCCTACGAGCAGTACTTC. The chain links TRBV4-2 to TRBJ2-7; perhaps TRBD2 as D (5 bases). V dropped 1 base and J dropped 2 bases, with 18 bases sitting between them. Germline loops: CDR1 LGHNA, CDR2 YNFKEQ. The CDR3 covers 17 residues.